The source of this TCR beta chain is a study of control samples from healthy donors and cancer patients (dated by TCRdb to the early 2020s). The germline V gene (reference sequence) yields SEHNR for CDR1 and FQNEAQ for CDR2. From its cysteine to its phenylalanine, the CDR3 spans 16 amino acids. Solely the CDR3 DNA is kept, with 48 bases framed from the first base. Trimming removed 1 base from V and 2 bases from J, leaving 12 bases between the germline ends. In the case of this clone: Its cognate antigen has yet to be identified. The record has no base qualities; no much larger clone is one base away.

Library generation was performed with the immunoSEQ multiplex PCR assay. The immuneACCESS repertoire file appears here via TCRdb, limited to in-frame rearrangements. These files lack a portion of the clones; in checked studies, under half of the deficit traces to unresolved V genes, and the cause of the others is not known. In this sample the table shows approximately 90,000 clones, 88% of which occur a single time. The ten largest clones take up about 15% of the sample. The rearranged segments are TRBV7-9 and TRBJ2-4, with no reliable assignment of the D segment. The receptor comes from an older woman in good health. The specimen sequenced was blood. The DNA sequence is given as TGTGCCAGCAGCTTAGAGGCCTTCACAACCAAAAACATTCAGTACTTC. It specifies CASSLEAFTTKNIQYF.